Sequencing of this T cell receptor (beta chain) was carried out in a study of blood T cell repertoires in COVID-19. Study information: The United States, Italy and Spain provided the acute and convalescent COVID-19 samples. PBMCs, B-cell-depleted T cells, or T cells were the source of the cDNA or gDNA that made up the material.

Under the authors' procedure: How many nucleated cells were present was estimated from reference gene primer amplification. Only in-frame clones appear in the TCRdb table, and some are missing; sequencing was by immunoSEQ multiplex PCR. That table furnishes V, J and clone size, whereas the DNA furnished D and trimming. This table holds about 120,000 clones, roughly 72% found once. This clone came up once. CDR1 and CDR2 (germline): ENHRY, SYGVKD. V was pared by 1 base and J by 8 bases, with 8 bases between. The CDR3 is 13 residues long. V gene TRBV10-3 combines with J gene TRBJ1-4, with a tentative D call TRBD1 (6 bases). The sequenced sample consisted of peripheral blood. This clonotype originated in a man between 60 and 75 years old with acute or convalescent COVID-19. The CDR3 region is CAISELTGEKLFF. For the CDR3, the DNA is TGTGCCATCAGTGAGTTAACAGGGGAAAAACTGTTTTTT.